This entry concerns a single TCR beta chain. The source of the sample is a study of radiation and T cells in renal cell carcinoma. Trimming removed 3 bases from V and 3 bases from J; junction bases left unmatched: 3. Germline values: CDR1 SGHRS, CDR2 YFSETQ. The CDR3 spans 14 residues. Time point described: blood 2 weeks post-SBRT. Treatment given: 15 Gy SBRT to primary tumor, nephrectomy 4 weeks later. Produced via immunoSEQ multiplex PCR; TCRdb's table is partial and in-frame only. The repertoire consists of 95,000 to 150,000 clones, with 81% occurring once and the leading ten covering 5.8%. This TCR was sampled from a man aged 50 to 60 with renal cell carcinoma. Sequenced material: blood, taken from a patient whose treatment included radiotherapy and nephrectomy. This chain connects TRBV5-1 to TRBJ2-7, with 10 positions matching TRBD1. The CDR3 DNA follows: TGCGCCAGCAGCTCGGGACAGGGGTTCTACGAGCAGTACTTC. It encodes CASSSGQGFYEQYF.